This TCR beta chain is from a study of breast tumors, draining lymph nodes, adjacent tissues. Breast cancer patients provided tissue from their axillary draining lymph nodes. V dropped 2 bases and J dropped 3 bases, with 14 bases sitting between them. CDR1 WSHSY and CDR2 SAAADI come from the germline V gene. The CDR3 sequence is 16 residues long. TCRdb redid the calling of the multiplex PCR reads with MiXCR, one entry per CDR3 protein. This sample has about 100,000 distinct CDR3 sequences, with 20% to 25% found just once. This clonotype was picked up many times. The material sequenced was axillary lymph node tissue. The clonotype originates from a female donor with breast cancer. Some clones in this sample may be carry-over from other donors' samples. V gene TRBV10-2 combines with J gene TRBJ2-1, with D perhaps TRBD1 (5 bases). Written as DNA, the CDR3 is TGCGCCAGCAGTGAGGGGTTTGGACACCGCTACAATGAGCAGTTCTTC. This codes for CASSEGFGHRYNEQFF.